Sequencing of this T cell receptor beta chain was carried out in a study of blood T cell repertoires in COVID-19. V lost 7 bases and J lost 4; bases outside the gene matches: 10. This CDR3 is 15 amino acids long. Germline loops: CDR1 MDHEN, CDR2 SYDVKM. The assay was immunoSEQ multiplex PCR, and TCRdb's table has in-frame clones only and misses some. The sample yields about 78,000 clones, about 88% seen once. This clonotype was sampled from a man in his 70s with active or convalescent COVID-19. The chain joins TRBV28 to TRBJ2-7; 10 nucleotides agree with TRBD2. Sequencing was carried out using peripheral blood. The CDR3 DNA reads TGTGCCAGCACGGGGCTAGCGGGAGTCGGGTACGAGCAGTACTTC. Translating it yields CASTGLAGVGYEQYF. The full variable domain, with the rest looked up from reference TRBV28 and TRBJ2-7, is DVKVTQSSRYLVKRTGEKVFLECVQDMDHENMFWYRQDPGLGLRLIYFSYDVKMKEKGDIPEGYSVSREKKERFSLILESASTNQTSMYLCASTGLAGVGYEQYFGPGTRLTVT.